This paragraph reports one T cell receptor (beta chain). The antigen remains unidentified. This sample is part of a study of siplizumab effects on memory and regulatory T cells. Study-wide findings and caveats: Greater diversity than memory cells seemed evident in naive T cells, which also appeared to be major alloresponse contributors.

Some clones are missing from TCRdb's copy, which holds only in-frame ones; the method was immunoSEQ multiplex PCR. The sample lists 100,000 or so clones, around 94% occurring once. The CDR3 is made up of 14 amino acids. The germline gives CDR1 MGHRA, CDR2 YSYEKL. V was shortened by 4 bases and J by 6 bases, with 14 bases between the two germline ends. The sequence came from a human donor in good health. The rearrangement links TRBV4-1 to TRBJ2-3, with no clear D. Sequencing was carried out using non-Treg CD4+ T cells sorted from blood. CDR3 residues: CASSPRTLGDTQYF. Here the CDR3 DNA reads TGCGCCAGCAGCCCGCGGACCTTGGGGGATACGCAGTATTTT.